This TCR beta chain came from a study of blood T cells in healthy people across ages. Regarding the study as a whole: Across the age range, TCR beta diversity per million T cells fell in a roughly linear way. A strong correlation was found between TCR beta diversity and the percentage of naive T cells.

V lost 3 bases to trimming and J lost 0 bases, with 6 bases between them. This CDR3 is 14 amino acids long. Per germline, CDR1 ENHRY and CDR2 SYGVKD. In its sample, this clonotype was seen a few times. Antigen unknown. Through a sample-barcoded 5' primer and a J-beta primer mix, a second PCR was run for roughly 6 to 12 cycles. TCRdb used MiXCR to reprocess the 5' RACE reads, holding one entry per CDR3 protein. This repertoire shows about 580,000 distinct CDR3 sequences, around half found once; its top ten account for approximately 25%. Sequencing was done on a sample of blood. The chain combines TRBV10-3 with TRBJ2-1, with D possibly being TRBD1 (6 bases). The clonotype comes from a man at least 80 years old in good health. The CDR3 loop reads CAISEQGSYNEQFF. In DNA, the CDR3 is TGTGCCATCAGTGAACAGGGCTCCTACAATGAGCAGTTCTTC.